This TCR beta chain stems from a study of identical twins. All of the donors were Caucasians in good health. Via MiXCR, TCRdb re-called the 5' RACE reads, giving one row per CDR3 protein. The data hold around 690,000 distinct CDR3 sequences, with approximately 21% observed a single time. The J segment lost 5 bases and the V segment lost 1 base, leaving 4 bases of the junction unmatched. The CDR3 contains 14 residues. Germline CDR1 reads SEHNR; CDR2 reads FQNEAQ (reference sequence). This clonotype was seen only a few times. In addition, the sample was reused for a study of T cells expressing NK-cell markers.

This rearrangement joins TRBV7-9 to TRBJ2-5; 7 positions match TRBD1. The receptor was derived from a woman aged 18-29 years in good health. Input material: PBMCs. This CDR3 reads CASSLGGGLETQYF. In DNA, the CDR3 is TGTGCCAGCAGCTTAGGAGGGGGCCTGGAGACCCAGTACTTC.